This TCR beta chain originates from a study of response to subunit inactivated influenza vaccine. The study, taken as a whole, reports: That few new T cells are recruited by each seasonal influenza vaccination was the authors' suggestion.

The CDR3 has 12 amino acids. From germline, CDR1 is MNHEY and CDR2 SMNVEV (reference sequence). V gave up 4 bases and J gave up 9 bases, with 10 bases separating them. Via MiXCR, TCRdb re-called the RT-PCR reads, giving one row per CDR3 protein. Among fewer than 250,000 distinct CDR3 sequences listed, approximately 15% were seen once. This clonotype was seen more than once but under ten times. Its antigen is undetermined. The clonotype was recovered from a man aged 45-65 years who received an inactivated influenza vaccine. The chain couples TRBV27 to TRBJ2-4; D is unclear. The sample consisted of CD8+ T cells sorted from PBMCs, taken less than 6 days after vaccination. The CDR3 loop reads CASSSLMGIQYF. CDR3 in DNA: TGTGCCAGCAGTTCGTTAATGGGCATTCAGTACTTC.